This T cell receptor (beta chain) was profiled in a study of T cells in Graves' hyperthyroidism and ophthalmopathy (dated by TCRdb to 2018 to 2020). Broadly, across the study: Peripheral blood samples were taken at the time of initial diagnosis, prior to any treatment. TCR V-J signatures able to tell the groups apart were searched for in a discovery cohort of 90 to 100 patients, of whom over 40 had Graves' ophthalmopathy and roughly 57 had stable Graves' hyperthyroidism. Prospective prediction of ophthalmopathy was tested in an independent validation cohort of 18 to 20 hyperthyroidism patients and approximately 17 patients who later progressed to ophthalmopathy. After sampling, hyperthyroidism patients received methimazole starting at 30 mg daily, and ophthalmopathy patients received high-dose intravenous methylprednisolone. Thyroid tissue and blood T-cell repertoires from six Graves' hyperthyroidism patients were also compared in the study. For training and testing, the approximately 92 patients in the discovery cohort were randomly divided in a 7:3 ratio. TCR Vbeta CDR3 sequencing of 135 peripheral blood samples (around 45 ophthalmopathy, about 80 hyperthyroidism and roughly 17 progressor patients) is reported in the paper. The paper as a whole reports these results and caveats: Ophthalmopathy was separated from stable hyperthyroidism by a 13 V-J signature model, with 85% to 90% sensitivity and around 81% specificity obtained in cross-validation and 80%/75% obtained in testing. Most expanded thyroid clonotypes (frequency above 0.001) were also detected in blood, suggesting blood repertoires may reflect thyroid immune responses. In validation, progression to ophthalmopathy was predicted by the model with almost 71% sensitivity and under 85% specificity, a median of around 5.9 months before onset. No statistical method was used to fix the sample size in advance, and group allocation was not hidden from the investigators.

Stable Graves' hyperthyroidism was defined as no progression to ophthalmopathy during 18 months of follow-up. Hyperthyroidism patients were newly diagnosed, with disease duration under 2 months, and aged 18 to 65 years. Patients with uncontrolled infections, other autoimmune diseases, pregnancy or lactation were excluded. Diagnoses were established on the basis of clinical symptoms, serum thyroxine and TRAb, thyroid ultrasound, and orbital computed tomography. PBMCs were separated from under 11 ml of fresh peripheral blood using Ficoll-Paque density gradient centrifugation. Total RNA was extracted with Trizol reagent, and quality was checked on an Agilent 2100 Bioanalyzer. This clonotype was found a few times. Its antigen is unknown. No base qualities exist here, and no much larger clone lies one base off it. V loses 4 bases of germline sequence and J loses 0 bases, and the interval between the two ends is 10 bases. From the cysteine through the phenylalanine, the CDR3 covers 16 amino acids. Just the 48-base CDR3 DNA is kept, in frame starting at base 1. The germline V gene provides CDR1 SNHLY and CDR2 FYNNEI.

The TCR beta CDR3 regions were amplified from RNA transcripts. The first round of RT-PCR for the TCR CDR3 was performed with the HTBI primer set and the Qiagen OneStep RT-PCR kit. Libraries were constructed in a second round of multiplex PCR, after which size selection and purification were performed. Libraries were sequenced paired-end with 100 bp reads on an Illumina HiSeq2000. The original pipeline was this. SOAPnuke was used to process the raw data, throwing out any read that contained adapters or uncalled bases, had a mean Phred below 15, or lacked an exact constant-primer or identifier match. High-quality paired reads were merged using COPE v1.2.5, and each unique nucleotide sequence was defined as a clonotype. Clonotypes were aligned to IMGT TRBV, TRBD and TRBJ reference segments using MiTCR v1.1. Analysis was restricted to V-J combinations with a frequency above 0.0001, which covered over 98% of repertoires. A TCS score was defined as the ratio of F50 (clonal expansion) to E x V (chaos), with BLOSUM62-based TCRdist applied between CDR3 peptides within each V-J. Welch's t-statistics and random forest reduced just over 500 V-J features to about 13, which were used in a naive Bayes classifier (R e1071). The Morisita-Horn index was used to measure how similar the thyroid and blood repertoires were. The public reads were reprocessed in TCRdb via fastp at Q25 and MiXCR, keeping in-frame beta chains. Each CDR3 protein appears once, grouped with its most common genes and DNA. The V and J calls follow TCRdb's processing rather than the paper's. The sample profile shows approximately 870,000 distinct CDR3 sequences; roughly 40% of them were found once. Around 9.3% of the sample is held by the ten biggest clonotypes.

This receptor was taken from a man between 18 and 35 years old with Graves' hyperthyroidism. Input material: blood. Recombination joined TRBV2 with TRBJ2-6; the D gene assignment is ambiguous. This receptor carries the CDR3 CASSGGRSSGANVLTF. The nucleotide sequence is TGTGCCAGCAGTGGTGGACGGAGCTCTGGGGCCAACGTCCTGACTTTC. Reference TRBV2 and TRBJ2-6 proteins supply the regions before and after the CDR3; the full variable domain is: EPEVTQTPSHQVTQMGQEVILRCVPISNHLYFYWYRQILGQKVEFLVSFYNNEISEKSEIFDDQFSVERPDGSNFTLKIRSTKLEDSAMYFCASSGGRSSGANVLTFGAGSRLTVL.